The 25 T cell receptor beta chains reported below all come from one sample, sequenced in a study of beta chain features in type 1 diabetes. The entirety of the isolated RNA underwent reverse transcription, so expressed TCRB transcripts were sequenced. The assay was immunoSEQ multiplex PCR, and TCRdb's table has in-frame clones only and misses some. The repertoire holds under 400,000 clones, with around 20% as singletons. The sample taken for sequencing was naive CD4+ T cells from blood. The receptors originated from a woman between 18 and 30 years old in good health.

This clone was found a few times. The chain employs TRBV5-1 and TRBJ2-1; 9 bases are a match to TRBD1. Germline V CDR1 and CDR2: SGHRS, YFSETQ. After removal of 4 bases from V and 5 bases from J, the junction contained 7 bases not matched to a gene. The CDR3 spans 15 residues. The CDR3 sequence is CASSRGQGGNNEQFF. In nucleotides, the CDR3 is TGCGCCAGCAGCCGGGGACAGGGCGGAAACAATGAGCAGTTCTTC.

In its sample, this clone was seen a few times. The chain recombines TRBV2 with TRBJ1-2, with 9 bases identical to TRBD1. From germline, CDR1 is SNHLY and CDR2 FYNNEI. V lost 4 bases and J lost 7; bases outside the gene matches: 7. The length of the CDR3 is 14 residues. The CDR3 DNA sequence: TGTGCCAGCAGTGTACACCCGGGACAGGGTGGCTACACCTTC. Encoded protein: CASSVHPGQGGYTF.

This clone was seen only a few times. The chain is built from TRBV29-1 and TRBJ2-7; 9 bases match TRBD1. The CDR3 is 14 amino acids. Germline values: CDR1 SQVTM, CDR2 ANQGSEA. The J segment lost 6 bases and the V segment lost 6 bases, leaving 12 bases of the junction unmatched. DNA for the CDR3: TGCAGCGTCTCGCCGGGGACAGGGTTGGCCGAGCAGTACTTC. This codes for CSVSPGTGLAEQYF.

V is TRBV11-3 and J is TRBJ1-1; possible D gene TRBD1, 5 bases. The V end was cut by 5 bases, the J end by 3 bases, with 16 bases between. This CDR3 spans 15 amino acids. Germline-derived CDR1 and CDR2 are SGHNT and YENEEA. The CDR3 is CASSPGRGSYTEAFF. In DNA, the CDR3 is TGTGCCAGCAGCCCAGGGCGGGGATCTTACACTGAAGCTTTCTTT.

This clone was detected a few times. The chain recombines TRBV27 with TRBJ1-2; D perhaps matches TRBD1 (6 bases). Trimming removed 6 bases at V and 2 bases at J, with 10 bases between. Germline V gene sequence: CDR1 MNHEY, CDR2 SMNVEV (reference sequence). The CDR3 consists of 13 residues. DNA for the CDR3: TGTGCCAGCAGACGGGACAACAACTATGGCTACACCTTC. This gives the protein CASRRDNNYGYTF.

The rearrangement links TRBV11-2 to TRBJ1-5; D uncertain. The germline V gene has CDR1 SGHAT and CDR2 FQNNGV. The CDR3 is 13 amino acids. V was cut by 5 bases and J by 5 bases, with 10 bases left in between. CDR3 loop: CASSQTSDQPQHF. Here the CDR3 DNA reads TGTGCCAGCAGCCAAACTTCGGATCAGCCCCAGCATTTT.

The rearrangement joins TRBV12-5 to TRBJ2-3; 7 bases fit TRBD2. This CDR3 contains 15 residues. The V gene end was trimmed by 2 bases and the J gene end by 0 bases; junction bases not matched to a gene: 2. Per germline, CDR1 LGHNT and CDR2 FRNRAP. CDR3 residues: CASGLRRESTDTQYF. CDR3 bases: TGTGCTAGTGGTTTGAGGCGGGAGAGCACAGATACGCAGTATTTT.

V usage is TRBV7-2 and J usage is TRBJ2-7; D remains ambiguous. The CDR3 contains 13 residues. V dropped 5 bases and J dropped 3 bases, with 11 bases sitting between them. Germline CDR1 and CDR2: SGHTA and FQGNSA. The CDR3 region has the DNA TGTGCCAGCAGCCCAGGTCGAGACTACGAGCAGTACTTC. Translated, it gives CASSPGRDYEQYF.

The chain combines TRBV30 with TRBJ2-7, with 12 positions matching TRBD2. Germline assignment: CDR1 GTSNPN and CDR2 SVGIG (reference sequence). The CDR3 runs to 15 residues. Trimming at V came to 2 bases and at J to 6 bases, leaving 8 bases not matched to a gene. The CDR3 DNA reads TGTGCCTGGAGTCTTACGACTAGCGGGAGTCTCGAGCAGTACTTC. Translation: CAWSLTTSGSLEQYF.

The sample holds a few counts of this clone. V and J are TRBV5-1 and TRBJ2-7, with 9 positions matching TRBD1. Per the germline V gene, CDR1 is SGHRS and CDR2 is YFSETQ. J gave up 4 bases and V 4 bases, and 3 bases lay outside the gene matches. The CDR3 has 13 amino acids. The CDR3 coding sequence is TGCGCCAGCAGCCGGGACAGGGCGTACGAGCAGTACTTC. Translated, it gives CASSRDRAYEQYF.

The genes are TRBV5-1 and TRBJ1-2; no reliable D call. The CDR3 is 15 residues long. Trimming removed 2 bases from V and 5 bases from J, with 16 bases in between. Germline CDR1 is SGHRS and CDR2 is YFSETQ. CDR3 amino acids: CASSFSPLGEYGYTF. The DNA for the CDR3 is TGCGCCAGCAGCTTTTCACCCCTCGGGGAATATGGCTACACCTTC.

Only a few counts were recorded for this clone. The chain couples TRBV7-9 to TRBJ1-1; tentatively, D is TRBD1 (5 bases). V lost 3 bases and J lost 4, with 12 bases in between. The length of the CDR3 is 14 residues. Germline V gene lookup returns CDR1 SEHNR and CDR2 FQNEAQ (reference sequence). The CDR3: CASSFGGGITEAFF. The CDR3 coding sequence is TGTGCCAGCAGCTTCGGCGGGGGGATCACTGAAGCTTTCTTT.

The sample holds a few counts of this clone. The chain recombines TRBV30 with TRBJ2-1, with D possibly TRBD2 on 6 matching bases. This CDR3 has 11 amino acids. Between the trimmed V and J ends, which lost 6 bases and 7 bases, there was a span of 10 bases. Germline loops: CDR1 GTSNPN, CDR2 SVGIG (reference sequence). CDR3 DNA sequence: TGTGCCTGCCCTGCGGGGAATGAGCAGTTCTTC. Its translation: CACPAGNEQFF.

The V and J genes are TRBV30 and TRBJ1-1; D perhaps matches TRBD1 (5 bases). The CDR3 covers 12 residues. Trimming took off 2 bases at V and 5 bases at J, with 9 bases between the two ends. CDR1 GTSNPN and CDR2 SVGIG come from the germline V gene (reference sequence). The CDR3 DNA reads TGTGCCTGGAGTAGGGGAATGACTGAAGCTTTCTTT. Protein product: CAWSRGMTEAFF. Filled out from reference TRBV30 and TRBJ1-1, the complete variable domain reads SQTIHQWPATLVQPVGSPLSLECTVEGTSNPNLYWYRQAAGRGLQLLFYSVGIGQISSEVPQNLSASRPQDRQFILSSKKLLLSDSGFYLCAWSRGMTEAFFGQGTRLTVV.

This chain joins TRBV30 and TRBJ2-7, with D possibly TRBD1 on 5 matching bases. V was pared by 1 base and J by 2 bases, with 9 bases between. Germline CDR1 reads GTSNPN; CDR2 reads SVGIG (reference sequence). This CDR3 is 13 amino acids long. Written as DNA, the CDR3 is TGTGCCTGGAGTGGGGCAGGGACCTACGAGCAGTACTTC. This translates into CAWSGAGTYEQYF.

This chain uses TRBV29-1 with TRBJ1-4; 7 bases line up with TRBD1. The V and J ends lost 0 bases and 7 bases, in that order; junction bases with no gene match: 5. This CDR3 is 14 amino acids long. Germline CDR1 SQVTM, CDR2 ANQGSEA. The CDR3 DNA reads as TGCAGCGTTGAAGATCGGGACAGAGGTGAAAAACTGTTTTTT. It yields the protein CSVEDRDRGEKLFF. Looking up the rest from reference TRBV29-1 and TRBJ1-4 gives the full variable domain: SAVISQKPSRDICQRGTSLTIQCQVDSQVTMMFWYRQQPGQSLTLIATANQGSEATYESGFVIDKFPISRPNLTFSTLTVSNMSPEDSSIYLCSVEDRDRGEKLFFGSGTQLSVL.

This clone was counted a few times. V and J are TRBV2 and TRBJ2-2; TRBD1 matches 7 bases. The CDR3 covers 14 residues. The germline V gene has CDR1 SNHLY and CDR2 FYNNEI. With V trimmed by 7 bases and J by 3 bases, 5 bases remained unmatched. CDR3 in amino acids: CASNYDRDTGELFF. CDR3 nucleotides: TGTGCCAGCAACTACGACAGGGACACCGGGGAGCTGTTTTTT.

The chain combines TRBV4-1 with TRBJ1-1, with a weak D call TRBD1 (6 bases). V was trimmed by 1 base and J by 6 bases, leaving 21 bases between them. The CDR3 contains 17 residues. The germline CDR1 and CDR2 sequences are MGHRA and YSYEKL. CDR3 in amino acids: CASSQASTGSGIAEAFF. The CDR3 region has the DNA TGCGCCAGCAGCCAAGCCTCAACAGGGTCGGGAATCGCTGAAGCTTTCTTT.

This rearrangement joins TRBV7-9 to TRBJ1-3, with D possibly TRBD1 on 6 matching bases. Per the germline V gene, CDR1 is SEHNR and CDR2 is FQNEAQ (reference sequence). CDR3 length: 14 amino acids. The V and J ends lost 5 bases and 4 bases respectively, with 12 bases between them. Here the CDR3 DNA reads TGTGCCAGCAGCCAACAGGGTCGGGGAAACACCATATATTTT. Its protein product is CASSQQGRGNTIYF. Using reference TRBV7-9 and TRBJ1-3 for the parts outside the CDR3, the full variable domain is DTGVSQNPRHKITKRGQNVTFRCDPISEHNRLYWYRQTLGQGPEFLTYFQNEAQLEKSRLLSDRFSAERPKGSFSTLEIQRTEQGDSAMYLCASSQQGRGNTIYFGEGSWLTVV.

This clone has just a few counts. The chain couples TRBV7-3 to TRBJ2-1; no clear D. Per the germline V gene, CDR1 is SGHTA and CDR2 is FQGTGA. V shed 3 bases and J shed 6 bases, with 12 bases lying between them. The CDR3 is made up of 14 amino acids. CDR3 residues: CASSFSRDGNEQFF. In DNA, the CDR3 is TGTGCCAGCAGCTTCTCTAGAGACGGCAATGAGCAGTTCTTC.

This clone was found a few times. The V and J genes are TRBV5-1 and TRBJ1-2; 7 nucleotides align to TRBD1. Germline V gene data show CDR1 as SGHRS and CDR2 as YFSETQ. V trimming: 4 bases; J trimming: 7 bases; junction bases outside the gene matches: 10. The CDR3 extends over 14 amino acids. CDR3 DNA: TGCGCCAGCAGCCCCCCTGACAGGGTCTCTGGCTACACCTTC. Amino acid sequence: CASSPPDRVSGYTF.

This sequence joins TRBV7-3 and TRBJ1-1; TRBD1 aligns across 9 bases. V shed 5 bases, J shed 1 base, and the junction held 5 bases outside the gene matches. The length of the CDR3 is 15 residues. The germline gives CDR1 SGHTA, CDR2 FQGTGA. This CDR3 is CASSGTGGRNTEAFF. As DNA, the CDR3 is TGTGCCAGCAGCGGAACAGGGGGCCGGAACACTGAAGCTTTCTTT.

This clone was counted a few times. Distinct nucleotide sequences in the sample also encode this CDR3. The chain carries TRBV2 and TRBJ2-7; possibly TRBD1 for D (6 bases). This CDR3 region has 12 residues. V lost 6 bases to trimming and J lost 3 bases, with 9 bases between them. Germline V gene lookup returns CDR1 SNHLY and CDR2 FYNNEI. The CDR3 reads CASSEQGYEQYF. CDR3 DNA sequence: TGTGCCAGCAGCGAACAGGGCTACGAGCAGTACTTC.

This clone was found a few times. The CDR3 DNA is TGTGCCAGCAGCCCAGGGACAGGCCTAATTCAGTACTTC. Translation gives CASSPGTGLIQYF. The genes are TRBV7-9 and TRBJ2-4; the match to TRBD1 covers 8 bases. Germline loops: CDR1 SEHNR, CDR2 FQNEAQ (reference sequence). V dropped 5 bases and J dropped 10; count of bases not matched to a gene: 7. There are 13 residues in the CDR3.

The rearrangement joins TRBV6-1 to TRBJ1-2; D perhaps matches TRBD1 (6 bases). This CDR3 contains 15 residues. Germline V gene data show CDR1 as MNHNS and CDR2 as SASEGT. With 4 bases removed from V and 0 bases from J, the gap between germline ends came to 12 bases. The CDR3 sequence: CASSATGNSNYGYTF. DNA of the CDR3: TGTGCCAGCAGTGCAACAGGGAATTCTAACTATGGCTACACCTTC.